This T cell receptor beta chain was recovered during a study of siplizumab effects on memory and regulatory T cells. Sequenced by immunoSEQ multiplex PCR; TCRdb stores in-frame clones only, minus some. The sample shows about 100,000 clones, 80% to 95% of them seen only once. The study's findings and limits: Versus over 25% in controls, the mappable alloreactive CD4+ clones averaged roughly 69% Treg-derived with siplizumab.

In the case of this clone: Its cognate antigen is unknown.

The germline CDR1 and CDR2 sequences are WNHNN and SYGVQD (reference sequence). CDR3 length: 16 amino acids. With 0 bases removed from V and 2 bases from J, the gap between germline ends came to 10 bases. The receptor was derived from a human donor in good health. The V and J genes are TRBV10-1 and TRBJ2-2; no firm D call. Input material: CD4+ T cells sorted from blood. As DNA, the CDR3 is TGCGCCAGCAGTGAGTCGCACAGACTCAACACCGGGGAGCTGTTTTTT. Protein: CASSESHRLNTGELFF.